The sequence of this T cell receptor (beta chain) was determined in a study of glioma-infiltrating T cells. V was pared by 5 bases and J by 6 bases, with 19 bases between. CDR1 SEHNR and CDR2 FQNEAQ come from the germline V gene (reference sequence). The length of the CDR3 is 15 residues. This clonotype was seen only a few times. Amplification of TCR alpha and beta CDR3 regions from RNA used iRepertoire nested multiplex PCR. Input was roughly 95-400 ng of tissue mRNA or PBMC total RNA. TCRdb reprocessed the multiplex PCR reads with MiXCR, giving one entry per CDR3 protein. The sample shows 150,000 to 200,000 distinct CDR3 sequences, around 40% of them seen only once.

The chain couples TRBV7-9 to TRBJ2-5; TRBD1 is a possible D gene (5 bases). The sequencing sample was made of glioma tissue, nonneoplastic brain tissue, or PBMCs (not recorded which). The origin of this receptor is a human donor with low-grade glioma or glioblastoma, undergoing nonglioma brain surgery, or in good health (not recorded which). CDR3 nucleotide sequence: TGTGCCAGCAGCCTCGTACCCGCAGGGTTGAAGACCCAGTACTTC. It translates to CASSLVPAGLKTQYF. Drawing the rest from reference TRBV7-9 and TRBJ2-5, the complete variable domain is DTGVSQNPRHKITKRGQNVTFRCDPISEHNRLYWYRQTLGQGPEFLTYFQNEAQLEKSRLLSDRFSAERPKGSFSTLEIQRTEQGDSAMYLCASSLVPAGLKTQYFGPGTRLLVL.